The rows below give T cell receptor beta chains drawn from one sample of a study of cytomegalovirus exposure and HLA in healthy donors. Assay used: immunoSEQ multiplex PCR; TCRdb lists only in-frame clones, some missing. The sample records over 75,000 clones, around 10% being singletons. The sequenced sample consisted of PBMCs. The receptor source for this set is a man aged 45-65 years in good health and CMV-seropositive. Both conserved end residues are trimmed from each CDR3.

CDR3 protein: ASSYSGTGSLYSPLH
V gene: TRBV5-4

CDR3 protein: ASSLYNEQY
V gene: TRBV5-6

CDR3 protein: ASSYSSYNEQF
V gene: TRBV6-1

CDR3 protein: ASSLNVGPYGYT
V gene: TRBV28

CDR3 protein: ASASTGDGGYGYT
V gene: TRBV5-1

CDR3 protein: ASTLAGGYEQY
V gene: TRBV7-2

CDR3 protein: ASSFQGASYEQY
V gene: TRBV7-2

CDR3 protein: ASSLSATGFLSYEQY
V gene: TRBV28

CDR3 protein: ASSLVASQGGNQPQH
V gene: TRBV7-2

CDR3 protein: ASSPPTGGTGELF
V gene: TRBV11-2

CDR3 protein: ASSTSQGASRYGYT
V gene: TRBV19

CDR3 protein: ASSPRGGRGTDTQY
V gene: TRBV18

CDR3 protein: ASSPGIGLTYEQY
V gene: TRBV11-2

CDR3 protein: ASSPSGQGRYEQY
V gene: TRBV18

CDR3 protein: ASSLDRGIGISSGNTIY
V gene: TRBV5-1

CDR3 protein: ASSEVPGLAQYEQY
V gene: TRBV5-4

CDR3 protein: ASSIPLEGGYT
V gene: TRBV19

CDR3 protein: ASSWTVYQETQY
V gene: TRBV2

CDR3 protein: ASSPGTRGTYEQY
V gene: TRBV19

CDR3 protein: ASSFSGEETQY
V gene: TRBV5-1

CDR3 protein: SVELAGAREQY
V gene: TRBV29-1

CDR3 protein: ASSRGGSGEETQY
V gene: TRBV7-9

CDR3 protein: ASRIGETYEQY
V gene: TRBV27

CDR3 protein: ASSLGQYEQY
V gene: TRBV28

CDR3 protein: ASSLGGGQGGYT
V gene: TRBV28

CDR3 protein: ASSYTGLYEQF
V gene: TRBV5-4

CDR3 protein: ASRSGLGKNTGELF
V gene: TRBV6-6

CDR3 protein: SIYKGGSTDTQY
V gene: TRBV29-1

CDR3 protein: SVVKGQRFNEQF
V gene: TRBV29-1

CDR3 protein: ASQRLGQGDQPQH
V gene: TRBV27